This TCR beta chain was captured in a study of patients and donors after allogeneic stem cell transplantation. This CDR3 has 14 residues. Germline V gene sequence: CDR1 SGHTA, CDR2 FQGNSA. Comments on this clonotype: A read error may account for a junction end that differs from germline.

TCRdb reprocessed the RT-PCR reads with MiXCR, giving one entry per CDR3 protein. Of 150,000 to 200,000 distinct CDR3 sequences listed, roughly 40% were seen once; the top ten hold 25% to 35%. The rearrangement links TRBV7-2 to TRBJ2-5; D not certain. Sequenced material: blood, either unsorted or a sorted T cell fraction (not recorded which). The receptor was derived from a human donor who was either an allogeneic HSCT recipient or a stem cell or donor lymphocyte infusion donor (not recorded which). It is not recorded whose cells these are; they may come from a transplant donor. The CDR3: CASSSLPVQGTQYF. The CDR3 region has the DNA TGTGCCAGCAGCTCTCTCCCTGTCCAAGGGACCCAGTACTTC.